This TCR beta chain was identified during a study of graft-versus-host responses after intestinal transplantation. Points from the study as a whole: When patients had graft-donor T cell macrochimerism, their allografts held high graft-versus-host to host-versus-graft clonal ratios.

V was shortened by 0 bases and J by 5 bases, with 8 bases between the two germline ends. Germline V CDR1 and CDR2: SGHNT, YYREEE (reference sequence). The CDR3 length is 13 residues. This clone appeared a few times. Its specificity is unknown. The table came from immunoSEQ multiplex PCR; TCRdb's copy has only in-frame clones and leaves some out. The sample consists of around 30,000 clones, less than 85% of them appearing once. The chain uses TRBV5-4 and TRBJ2-5, with D unclear. Here the sequenced sample was PBMCs, taken 28 days after intestinal transplant. This TCR was sampled from a human patient who received an intestinal transplant, so some T cells may come from the graft donor. The CDR3 region has the DNA TGTGCCAGCAGCTTGGCCCCCTGGGAGACCCAGTACTTC. Its translation is CASSLAPWETQYF.